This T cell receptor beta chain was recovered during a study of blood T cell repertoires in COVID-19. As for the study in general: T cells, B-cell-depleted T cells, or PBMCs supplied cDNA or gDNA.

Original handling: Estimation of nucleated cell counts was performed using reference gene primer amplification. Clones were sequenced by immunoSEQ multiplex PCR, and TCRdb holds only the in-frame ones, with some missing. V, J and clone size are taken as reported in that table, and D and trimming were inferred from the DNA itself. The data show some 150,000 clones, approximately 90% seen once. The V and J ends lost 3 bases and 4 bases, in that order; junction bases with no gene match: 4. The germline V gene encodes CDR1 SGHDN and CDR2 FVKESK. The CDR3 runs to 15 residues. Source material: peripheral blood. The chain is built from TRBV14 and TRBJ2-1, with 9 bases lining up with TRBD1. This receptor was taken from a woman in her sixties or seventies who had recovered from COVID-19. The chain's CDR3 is CASSQEQGAYNEQFF. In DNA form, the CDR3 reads TGTGCCAGCAGCCAGGAACAGGGGGCATACAATGAGCAGTTCTTC. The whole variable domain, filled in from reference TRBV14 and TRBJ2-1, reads EAGVTQFPSHSVIEKGQTVTLRCDPISGHDNLYWYRRVMGKEIKFLLHFVKESKQDESGMPNNRFLAERTGGTYSTLKVQPAELEDSGVYFCASSQEQGAYNEQFFGPGTRLTVL.